A single sample is the source of the 29 T cell receptor beta chains below, sequenced in a study of neurological immune-mediated disorders. TCRdb itself ran the 5' RACE reads through MiXCR, one entry per CDR3 protein. The sample includes 15,000 to 20,000 distinct CDR3 sequences, about 10% of them seen just once. The sample comprised CD8+ T cells from blood. Receptors originate from a woman aged 50 to 65 in good health.

Many counts were recorded for this clonotype. The V gene is TRBV6-2 or TRBV6-3, the J gene TRBJ2-7; 9 bases align to TRBD2. From germline, CDR1 is MNHEY and CDR2 SVGEGT. The ends lost 2 bases at V and 3 bases at J; junction bases unmatched: 5. The CDR3 covers 15 residues. Written as DNA, the CDR3 is TGTGCCAGCAGTTACCTAGCGGGAATCAGCTACGAGCAGTACTTC. Protein: CASSYLAGISYEQYF.

The rearrangement uses TRBV10-2 and TRBJ2-7; 9 nucleotides agree with TRBD1. CDR3 length equals 15 residues. Germline V gives CDR1 WSHSY, CDR2 SAAADI. Trimming at V came to 5 bases and at J to 0 bases, leaving 5 bases not matched to a gene. CDR3 DNA: TGCGCCAGCAGTTCCGGGACAGGGAGCTCCTACGAGCAGTACTTC. Protein: CASSSGTGSSYEQYF.

This clonotype has at least ten counts. The genes are TRBV7-6 and TRBJ2-6; D not certain. The V gene lost 5 bases and the J gene lost 2 bases, with 13 bases spanning the gap. Per germline, CDR1 SGHVS and CDR2 FNYEAQ. The CDR3 has 16 amino acids. For the CDR3, the DNA is TGTGCCAGCAGCATCGGACCCTCGCCTGGGGCCAACGTCCTGACTTTC. Amino acids: CASSIGPSPGANVLTF.

This clonotype was found many times. V and J are TRBV30 and TRBJ1-1; D call uncertain. Deletions cut 4 bases from V and 0 bases from J, with 9 bases between. CDR1 is GTSNPN, CDR2 SVGIG, per germline (reference sequence). CDR3 length: 13 residues. CDR3 sequence (DNA): TGTGCCTGGACAGGATTAATGAACACTGAAGCTTTCTTT. Its protein product is CAWTGLMNTEAFF.

This clonotype was seen repeatedly, ten times or more. The chain combines TRBV7-2 with TRBJ2-1; D is unclear. The germline V and J ends were trimmed by 2 bases and 9 bases, with 11 bases remaining between them. Per germline, CDR1 SGHTA and CDR2 FQGNSA. The CDR3 covers 13 residues. CDR3: CASSLISRSEQFF. The CDR3 DNA reads TGTGCCAGCAGCTTAATATCCAGGAGTGAGCAGTTCTTC. The variable domain in full, with the rest retrieved from reference TRBV7-2 and TRBJ2-1, is GAGVSQSPSNKVTEKGKDVELRCDPISGHTALYWYRQSLGQGLEFLIYFQGNSAPDKSGLPSDRFSAERTGGSVSTLTIQRTQQEDSAVYLCASSLISRSEQFFGPGTRLTVL.

This clonotype was detected ten times or more. This chain uses TRBV12-3 or TRBV12-4 with TRBJ2-4; D call uncertain. V lost 6 bases and J lost 0, with 6 bases in between. The CDR3 has 13 amino acids. Here the CDR3 DNA reads TGTGCCAGCAGAATACTAGCCAAAAACATTCAGTACTTC. Residues: CASRILAKNIQYF.

This clonotype was counted at least ten times. This chain links TRBV28 with TRBJ2-7, with unresolved D. Trimming removed 6 bases at V and 2 bases at J, with 11 bases between. Germline CDR1 is MDHEN and CDR2 is SYDVKM. The CDR3 contains 13 residues. CDR3 residues: CASSRTVTYEQYF. CDR3 DNA: TGTGCCAGCAGCAGGACGGTGACCTACGAGCAGTACTTC.

The chain couples TRBV10-1 to TRBJ1-1, with a tentative D call TRBD1 (6 bases). With 7 bases removed from V and 1 base from J, the gap between germline ends came to 19 bases. Germline V gene data show CDR1 as WNHNN and CDR2 as SYGVQD (reference sequence). CDR3 size: 16 residues. The CDR3 reads CASIHRLLRGNTEAFF. The CDR3 DNA follows: TGCGCCAGCATTCATCGTCTCCTCAGGGGGAACACTGAAGCTTTCTTT.

The V call is TRBV9, the J call TRBJ1-1, with a weak D call TRBD1 (6 bases). The CDR3 length is 13 residues. The germline CDR1 and CDR2 sequences are SGDLS and YYNGEE. V was trimmed by 6 bases and J by 5 bases, leaving 14 bases between them. CDR3 protein: CASTGGAGTEAFF. DNA of the CDR3: TGTGCCAGCACGGGGGGGGCAGGTACTGAAGCTTTCTTT.

This clonotype came up many times. CDR3 amino acids: CASSVGGGPGELFF. CDR3 nucleotide sequence: TGTGCCAGCAGCGTAGGAGGTGGACCCGGGGAGCTGTTTTTT. This rearrangement joins TRBV9 to TRBJ2-2; D is ambiguous. This CDR3 has 14 residues. CDR1 SGDLS and CDR2 YYNGEE come from the germline V gene. With 0 bases removed from V and 6 bases from J, the gap between germline ends came to 9 bases.

This clonotype was seen many times. The rearrangement joins TRBV27 to TRBJ2-4, with D unresolved. Germline lookup yields CDR1 MNHEY and CDR2 SMNVEV (reference sequence). V lost 4 bases and J lost 8, with 18 bases in between. This CDR3 contains 15 residues. The CDR3 protein is CASSSAPLLMDIQYF. In nucleotides, the CDR3 is TGTGCCAGCAGTTCCGCCCCACTACTGATGGACATTCAGTACTTC.

V and J are TRBV5-1 and TRBJ1-1, with D possibly matching TRBD1 (6 bases). CDR3 length: 12 residues. CDR1 SGHRS and CDR2 YFSETQ come from the germline V gene. Deletions cut 1 base from V and 7 bases from J, with 8 bases between. This CDR3 reads CASSLTGFEAFF. In DNA form, the CDR3 reads TGCGCCAGCAGCTTGACAGGGTTTGAAGCTTTCTTT.

This clonotype was counted at least ten times. The rearrangement links TRBV20-1 to TRBJ1-2; tentatively, D is TRBD1 (5 bases). Germline V lookup: CDR1 DFQATT, CDR2 SNEGSKA (reference sequence). The CDR3 sequence is 14 residues long. Trimming removed 0 bases from V and 3 bases from J, with 11 bases in between. CDR3 DNA sequence: TGCAGTGCTAGAGAGGAGGACACATACTATGGCTACACCTTC. Protein sequence: CSAREEDTYYGYTF.

This clonotype came up many times. The genes are TRBV5-5 and TRBJ1-5, with D uncertain. Trimming left V 5 bases short and J 3 bases short, with 9 bases between. This CDR3 contains 13 residues. The germline CDR1 and CDR2 sequences are SGHKS and YYEKEE (reference sequence). The CDR3 DNA reads TGTGCCAGCAGACCGGGGTTCAATCAGCCCCAGCATTTT. This encodes CASRPGFNQPQHF.

This clonotype was observed many times. The chain uses TRBV2 and TRBJ2-7, with 8 bases lining up with TRBD2. Germline V gene sequence: CDR1 SNHLY, CDR2 FYNNEI. V trimming: 5 bases; J trimming: 6 bases; junction bases outside the gene matches: 3. The CDR3 is made up of 12 amino acids. The CDR3 here is CASSRGGREQYF. The CDR3 region has the DNA TGTGCCAGCAGTCGGGGGGGCCGCGAGCAGTACTTC.

This clonotype has a count of ten or more. The gene calls are TRBV12-5 and TRBJ2-5; possibly TRBD1 for D (6 bases). The CDR3 length is 15 residues. Germline V lookup: CDR1 LGHNT, CDR2 FRNRAP. The ends were cut back, 8 bases at V and 2 bases at J, with 18 bases in the middle. The CDR3, as DNA: TGTGCTAGTCTCGAATCCGGACAGCCACAAGAGACCCAGTACTTC. It yields the protein CASLESGQPQETQYF. Drawing the rest from reference TRBV12-5 and TRBJ2-5, the complete variable domain is DARVTQTPRHKVTEMGQEVTMRCQPILGHNTVFWYRQTMMQGLELLAYFRNRAPLDDSGMPKDRFSAEMPDATLATLKIQPSEPRDSAVYFCASLESGQPQETQYFGPGTRLLVL.

This clonotype was seen ten or more times. The gene calls are TRBV25-1 and TRBJ2-2; D unresolved. The CDR3 consists of 13 residues. Germline V gene data show CDR1 as MGHDK and CDR2 as SYGVNS. The V end lost 3 bases, the J end lost 1 base, and 3 bases lay between the germline ends. DNA of the CDR3: TGTGCCAGCAGTGACGGGAACACCGGGGAGCTGTTTTTT. This translates into CASSDGNTGELFF.

This clonotype was recorded at least ten times. The CDR3 DNA is TGCAGTGCTACAAGGGACAGCGCAACAGTGGGCCCCCATTACGAGCAGTACTTC. Its protein product is CSATRDSATVGPHYEQYF. The chain recombines TRBV20-1 with TRBJ2-7, with TRBD1 identical over 7 bases. V gave up 4 bases and J gave up 4 bases; unmatched junction bases: 22. The CDR3 is made up of 18 amino acids. Germline CDR1 DFQATT, CDR2 SNEGSKA (reference sequence).

This clonotype was observed at least ten times. The chain couples TRBV28 to TRBJ2-4; D gene ambiguous. The CDR3 has 14 amino acids. V dropped 3 bases and J dropped 0 bases, with 6 bases sitting between them. The germline CDR1 and CDR2 sequences are MDHEN and SYDVKM. The CDR3 loop is CASSFGVAKNIQYF. The CDR3 bases are TGTGCCAGCAGTTTCGGTGTAGCCAAAAACATTCAGTACTTC.

This clonotype was counted at least ten times. The chain is built from TRBV27 and TRBJ2-1; 13 bases are shared with TRBD2. Trimming at V came to 7 bases and at J to 7 bases, leaving 7 bases not matched to a gene. Germline assignment: CDR1 MNHEY and CDR2 SMNVEV (reference sequence). The CDR3 covers 15 residues. The CDR3 region is CASIAGGLAGNEQFF. The CDR3 DNA reads TGTGCCAGCATAGCCGGGGGACTAGCGGGGAATGAGCAGTTCTTC.

In this sample, this clonotype turned up many times. This rearrangement joins TRBV6-6 to TRBJ2-3; 7 nucleotides align to TRBD2. V lost 6 bases, J lost 3 bases, and 9 bases stayed unmatched. CDR3 length: 15 residues. Germline CDR1 MNHNY, CDR2 SVGAGI (reference sequence). CDR3 bases: TGTGCCAGCAGCCACGGGGCGGGGGTGACAGATACGCAGTATTTT. Its protein is CASSHGAGVTDTQYF.

In its sample, this clonotype was seen many times. The V call is TRBV28, the J call TRBJ2-7, with D perhaps TRBD1 (7 bases). This CDR3 has 14 amino acids. The V and J ends lost 7 bases and 3 bases respectively, with 16 bases between them. In germline, CDR1 is MDHEN, CDR2 SYDVKM. The CDR3 loop is CASNSAGGLYEQYF. CDR3 DNA: TGTGCCAGCAACTCCGCAGGGGGACTCTACGAGCAGTACTTC.

This clonotype came up many times. The CDR3 nucleotides are TGTGCCAGCAGCGAGGGGGACAGGGGTTTGAGCGGGGAGCTGTTTTTT. Translated: CASSEGDRGLSGELFF. The chain joins TRBV9 to TRBJ2-2; 10 bases agree with TRBD1. V was clipped by 3 bases and J by 7 bases; unmatched bases: 9. The CDR3 spans 16 residues. The V gene's germline CDR1 is SGDLS and CDR2 YYNGEE.

This clonotype was observed many times. The genes are TRBV2 and TRBJ2-7; tentatively, D is TRBD1 (6 bases). With 4 bases removed from V and 2 bases from J, the gap between germline ends came to 21 bases. CDR3 length: 17 amino acids. Germline CDR1 reads SNHLY; CDR2 reads FYNNEI. The CDR3, as DNA: TGTGCCAGCAGTGCCCGGGAACAGGGCCTTCCTCCCTACGAGCAGTACTTC. It yields the protein CASSAREQGLPPYEQYF.

This clonotype has a count of ten or more. The chain combines TRBV13 with TRBJ2-7; 8 nucleotides line up with TRBD2. Germline V CDR1 and CDR2: PRHDT, FYEKMQ (reference sequence). The CDR3 loop spans 15 amino acids. V shed 4 bases and J 3 bases; nucleotides not matched to a gene: 8. This CDR3 is CASSSPSGSSYEQYF. DNA for the CDR3: TGTGCCAGCAGCTCCCCCAGCGGGAGTAGCTACGAGCAGTACTTC. The whole variable domain, filled in from reference TRBV13 and TRBJ2-7, reads AAGVIQSPRHLIKEKRETATLKCYPIPRHDTVYWYQQGPGQDPQFLISFYEKMQSDKGSIPDRFSAQQFSDYHSELNMSSLELGDSALYFCASSSPSGSSYEQYFGPGTRLTVT.

This clonotype was counted ten times or more. The chain has TRBV27 and TRBJ2-7; no clear D. The ends were cut back, 3 bases at V and 2 bases at J, with 11 bases in the middle. The CDR3 loop spans 14 amino acids. Germline CDR1 MNHEY, CDR2 SMNVEV (reference sequence). The CDR3 nucleotides read TGTGCCAGCAGTTTCGGTGGCTCGACCTACGAGCAGTACTTC. Residues: CASSFGGSTYEQYF.

At least ten counts were recorded for this clonotype. The J gene is TRBJ2-3, the V gene TRBV24-1; a possible D gene is TRBD1 (6 bases). V lost 9 bases, J lost 5 bases, and 14 bases lay in between. Germline V gene data show CDR1 as KGHDR and CDR2 as SFDVKD. The CDR3 length is 13 residues. CDR3: CATLDSVRDTQYF. The CDR3 nucleotides are TGTGCCACCTTGGACAGTGTCAGAGATACGCAGTATTTT.

This clonotype came up many times. The gene calls are TRBV14 and TRBJ2-1, with TRBD2 as a possible D gene (6 bases). CDR1 SGHDN and CDR2 FVKESK come from the germline V gene. Trimming removed 1 base at V and 6 bases at J, with 19 bases between. CDR3 length equals 17 residues. The CDR3 sequence: CASSQGLAGRRANEQFF. The CDR3 DNA reads TGTGCCAGCAGCCAAGGGCTGGCGGGGCGAAGAGCCAATGAGCAGTTCTTC.

The genes are TRBV6-2 or TRBV6-3 and TRBJ1-4; no clear D. This CDR3 spans 15 amino acids. The V end was cut by 0 bases, the J end by 11 bases, with 16 bases between. Germline V CDR1 and CDR2: MNHEY, SVGEGT. CDR3 residues: CASSYSMSDVVKLFF. CDR3 coding DNA: TGTGCCAGCAGTTACTCGATGAGCGACGTCGTTAAACTGTTTTTT.